One and the same sample provided the 14 T cell receptor beta chains below, sequenced in a study of regulatory T cells in long-lasting Graves disease. Indicated time point: newly diagnosed GD, antithyroid drugs for less than 3 months. After RNA was extracted from PBMCs, the TCR library was made from it. Arm-PCR with iRepertoire HTBI primers amplified the CDR3 regions for these TCR beta libraries. One entry per CDR3 protein, called by TCRdb with MiXCR from the multiplex PCR reads. The sample yields under 800,000 distinct CDR3 sequences, approximately 15% seen once. Separately, the same data were catalogued under a study of T cells in Graves' hyperthyroidism and ophthalmopathy.

Sequencing used peripheral blood mononuclear cells (PBMCs), obtained at new diagnosis, from a patient treated with antithyroid drugs. These TCRs come from a woman in her twenties or thirties with Graves disease.

The table lists this clonotype with many counts. V gene TRBV7-3 combines with J gene TRBJ2-1, with 7 positions matching TRBD2. The CDR3 loop spans 15 amino acids. The germline V gene has CDR1 SGHTA and CDR2 FQGTGA. With 2 bases clipped from V and 5 bases from J, the junction kept 6 bases outside the gene matches. The CDR3 DNA follows: TGTGCCAGCAGCTTAGGTAGGGACTATAACAATGAGCAGTTCTTC. This sequence encodes CASSLGRDYNNEQFF.

Comment on this clonotype: This likely traces to a read error, being one base from a far larger clone. The V gene is TRBV12-3 or TRBV12-4, the J gene TRBJ2-1; perhaps TRBD1 as D (5 bases). The CDR3 is made up of 16 amino acids. The CDR3 DNA reads TGTGGCAGCAGTGATGTGCTCCATCCGAGACAGAATGAGCAGTTCTTC. As protein: CGSSDVLHPRQNEQFF.

In this sample, this clonotype turned up many times. The genes are TRBV30 and TRBJ1-5; tentatively, D is TRBD1 (6 bases). The CDR3 consists of 13 residues. Germline V gene lookup returns CDR1 GTSNPN and CDR2 SVGIG (reference sequence). The V gene lost 0 bases and the J gene lost 7 bases, with 10 bases spanning the gap. The CDR3 nucleotides read TGTGCCTGGAGTGTGGAGGGGGGACAGCCCCAGCATTTT. Its protein product is CAWSVEGGQPQHF.

There are a few counts of this clonotype. This chain links TRBV6-1 with TRBJ1-1; 11 bases map to TRBD1. Germline assignment: CDR1 MNHNS and CDR2 SASEGT. CDR3 length equals 17 residues. After removal of 6 bases from V and 3 bases from J, the junction contained 12 bases not matched to a gene. The CDR3 spells CASRPSGQGVRDTEAFF. The CDR3, as DNA: TGTGCCAGCAGGCCCTCGGGACAGGGGGTCCGGGACACTGAAGCTTTCTTT.

The J gene is TRBJ2-1, the V gene TRBV5-4; D is undetermined. The J call may be in error: the DNA end matches TRBJ2-5 better. CDR1 is SGHNT and CDR2 is YYREEE in the germline V gene (reference sequence). There are 14 residues in the CDR3. CDR3 residues: CASSLDLGKETQYF. The CDR3 DNA sequence: TGTGCCAGCAGCTTGGATCTAGGGAAGGAGACCCAGTACTTC.

The chain carries TRBV30 and TRBJ2-7; D not certain. Trimming stripped 2 bases from V and 6 bases from J, with 11 bases between. The CDR3 is made up of 12 amino acids. CDR1 and CDR2 (germline): GTSNPN, SVGIG (reference sequence). The CDR3 nucleotides are TGTGCCTGGAGTATAAACACGGGCGAGCAGTACTTC. Protein: CAWSINTGEQYF.

The V and J genes are TRBV6-5 and TRBJ1-4; D call uncertain. The germline V gene has CDR1 MNHEY and CDR2 SVGAGI. Trimming cost V 4 bases and J 8 bases, with 17 bases left between them. The CDR3 runs to 15 residues. The CDR3 coding sequence is TGTGCCAGCAGTTCCCCGGGTGGGAGACGAGAAAAACTGTTTTTT. Translating gives CASSSPGGRREKLFF.

About this clonotype: The conserved closing phenylalanine or tryptophan is absent in this CDR3, likely reflecting a read error. The chain joins TRBV3-1 to TRBJ1-2; weak D call: TRBD1 (5 bases). This CDR3 spans 13 amino acids. CDR1 and CDR2 from the germline V gene are LGHDT and YNNKEL (reference sequence). Trimming left V 0 bases short and J 8 bases short, with 10 bases between. CDR3 DNA: TGTGCCAGCAGCCAAGACCAGGGCTACGGCTACACCTCC. It codes for CASSQDQGYGYTS.

The gene calls are TRBV28 and TRBJ1-4; possible D gene TRBD1, 6 bases. The CDR3 sequence is 15 residues long. V lost 6 bases to trimming and J lost 5 bases, with 16 bases between them. Germline V CDR1 and CDR2: MDHEN, SYDVKM. The DNA for the CDR3 is TGTGCCAGCAGCCCTAAGACAGGTACCAATGAAAAACTGTTTTTT. It encodes CASSPKTGTNEKLFF.

This clonotype has only a few counts. The CDR3 sequence: CSASGVQGTGEQYF. In DNA, the CDR3 is TGCAGTGCTAGTGGCGTGCAGGGAACTGGGGAGCAGTACTTC. The chain employs TRBV20-1 and TRBJ2-7, with a possible D match to TRBD1 (5 bases). CDR3 length: 14 residues. CDR1 is DFQATT, CDR2 SNEGSKA, per germline (reference sequence). V dropped 3 bases and J dropped 7 bases, with 19 bases sitting between them.

In this sample, this clonotype turned up once. The junction shows a germline mismatch at one end, possibly a read error. This rearrangement joins TRBV7-7 to TRBJ2-2; D is undetermined. Germline V gene lookup returns CDR1 SSHAT and CDR2 FNYEAQ (reference sequence). There are 14 residues in the CDR3. For the CDR3, the DNA is TGTGCTAGCAGATTAAGGGTCAACACCGGGGAGCTGTTTTTT. Amino acids: CASRLRVNTGELFF.

This clonotype appeared many times. The rearrangement links TRBV7-8 to TRBJ2-3, with TRBD1 matching over 10 bases. Germline CDR1 SGHVS, CDR2 FQNEAQ. The length of the CDR3 is 17 residues. J was trimmed by 2 bases and V by 0 bases; bases with no gene match: 5. In nucleotides, the CDR3 is TGTGCCAGCAGCTTAGCAGGGACAGGGGATTACACAGATACGCAGTATTTT. It translates to CASSLAGTGDYTDTQYF.

This clonotype was counted ten times or more. The gene calls are TRBV12-3 or TRBV12-4 and TRBJ1-5; D gene uncertain. The CDR3 loop spans 17 amino acids. V was shortened by 0 bases and J by 6 bases, with 18 bases between the two germline ends. The DNA of the CDR3 is TGTGCCAGCAGTTTAGCTCTCCTCACAGTTCGGGGTCAGCCCCAGCATTTT. Protein sequence: CASSLALLTVRGQPQHF.

V gene TRBV28 combines with J gene TRBJ1-3, with 11 bases fitting TRBD1. Trimming took 6 bases from V and 5 from J; bases not matched to a gene: 9. In germline, CDR1 is MDHEN, CDR2 SYDVKM. CDR3 length: 16 residues. CDR3 region: CASRQYRTGGRNTIYF. CDR3 coding DNA: TGTGCCAGCAGGCAATACAGGACAGGGGGCCGAAACACCATATATTTT.